Below are 14 T cell receptor beta chains sequenced from a single sample in a study of T-cell reconstitution after alpha-beta-depleted transplantation in children. The authors prepared the TCRbeta library with unique molecular identifiers. TCRdb re-analysed the PCR reads in MiXCR, keeping a single row per CDR3 protein. Altogether some 460,000 distinct CDR3 sequences are present, about a sixth being singletons, with the ten largest covering over 25%. This specimen consisted of PBMCs, mostly from graft donor cells, obtained 360 days after TCRalphabeta/CD19-depleted stem cell transplant. Source of these receptors: a boy under two years old who had a stem cell transplant for Wiskott-Aldrich syndrome, so the T cells may come from the graft donor.

The chain carries TRBV24-1 and TRBJ2-2, with D unclear. CDR3 length: 14 amino acids. Germline V gene sequence: CDR1 KGHDR, CDR2 SFDVKD. V gave up 0 bases and J gave up 2 bases, with 3 bases separating them. The DNA of the CDR3 is TGTGCCACCAGTGATTTGCGAAACACCGGGGAGCTGTTTTTT. Its translation: CATSDLRNTGELFF.

This clonotype was counted once. The chain couples TRBV5-1 to TRBJ2-1; 8 nucleotides agree with TRBD1. The CDR3 runs to 16 residues. CDR1 SGHRS and CDR2 YFSETQ come from the germline V gene. V was clipped by 0 bases and J by 4 bases; unmatched bases: 6. The CDR3 region has the DNA TGCGCCAGCAGCTTGGGCACAGGGGGTCTGTACAATGAGCAGTTCTTC. Translated: CASSLGTGGLYNEQFF.

The chain is built from TRBV5-1 and TRBJ2-7; TRBD2 aligns across 10 bases. The CDR3 loop spans 14 amino acids. Germline CDR1 and CDR2: SGHRS and YFSETQ. After removal of 4 bases from V and 2 bases from J, the junction contained 3 bases not matched to a gene. CDR3 loop: CASSTGLAAYEQYF. CDR3 coding DNA: TGCGCCAGCAGCACCGGACTAGCGGCCTACGAGCAGTACTTC.

This clonotype was detected a few times. The CDR3 nucleotides read TGCAGTGCTAGGGGAGGGTACAAGGCCGGGGAGCTGTTTTTT. Translating gives CSARGGYKAGELFF. The chain employs TRBV20-1 and TRBJ2-2, with 7 bases lining up with TRBD2. Trimming took 3 bases from V and 6 from J; bases not matched to a gene: 7. The CDR3 has 14 amino acids. Germline CDR1 and CDR2: DFQATT and SNEGSKA (reference sequence).

This clonotype was seen repeatedly, ten times or more. The chain has TRBV5-1 and TRBJ2-3; TRBD1 matches at 9 bases. Germline V gene sequence: CDR1 SGHRS, CDR2 YFSETQ. V trimming: 0 bases; J trimming: 1 base; junction bases outside the gene matches: 0. CDR3 length: 15 amino acids. In nucleotides, the CDR3 is TGCGCCAGCAGCTTGGGACAGGGGGGCACAGATACGCAGTATTTT. Its translation: CASSLGQGGTDTQYF.

The V call is TRBV28, the J call TRBJ2-5; D gene ambiguous. The CDR3 sequence is 14 residues long. V gave up 4 bases and J gave up 4 bases, with 13 bases separating them. The germline gives CDR1 MDHEN, CDR2 SYDVKM. The CDR3 DNA follows: TGTGCCAGCAGTTCTGGACGCTCTATAGAGACCCAGTACTTC. This encodes CASSSGRSIETQYF.

The chain links TRBV2 to TRBJ2-2; D is perhaps TRBD2 (7 bases). In germline, CDR1 is SNHLY, CDR2 FYNNEI. CDR3 size: 16 residues. V lost 4 bases to trimming and J lost 4 bases, with 16 bases between them. The CDR3 region is CASSGWQGGGTGELFF. The CDR3 bases are TGTGCCAGCAGTGGCTGGCAGGGAGGGGGCACCGGGGAGCTGTTTTTT.

As to this clonotype: An end of the junction differs from the germline gene, which may be a read error. The gene calls are TRBV15 and TRBJ1-1; D uncertain. CDR3 length equals 13 residues. Germline CDR1 is LNHNV and CDR2 is YYDKDF (reference sequence). CDR3 residues: CATSRDRWSEAFF. DNA for the CDR3: TGCGCCACCAGCAGAGATCGGTGGTCTGAAGCTTTCTTT.

This clonotype was picked up a small number of times. The chain links TRBV28 to TRBJ2-6; 7 positions agree with TRBD1. Germline CDR1 MDHEN, CDR2 SYDVKM. This CDR3 spans 19 amino acids. V shed 0 bases, J shed 0 bases, and the junction held 8 bases outside the gene matches. Written as DNA, the CDR3 is TGTGCCAGCAGTTTATGGGTTGGGACAGTAGGCTCTGGGGCCAACGTCCTGACTTTC. Protein: CASSLWVGTVGSGANVLTF.

The CDR3 spells CASANTGELFF. The CDR3 bases are TGTGCCAGCGCGAACACCGGGGAGCTGTTTTTT. The chain combines TRBV19 with TRBJ2-2; D is unclear. The CDR3 loop spans 11 amino acids. Trimming removed 9 bases at V and 0 bases at J, with 2 bases between. Germline loops: CDR1 LNHDA, CDR2 SQIVND (reference sequence).

At least ten counts were recorded for this clonotype. The chain uses TRBV6-1 and TRBJ1-6; TRBD1 matches at 7 bases. Germline V gives CDR1 MNHNS, CDR2 SASEGT. The CDR3 contains 15 residues. V dropped 5 bases and J dropped 7; count of bases not matched to a gene: 8. The CDR3 loop is CASSRRQGANSPLHF. The CDR3 DNA reads TGTGCCAGCAGTAGACGACAGGGTGCGAATTCACCCCTCCACTTT.

CDR3 nucleotide sequence: TGTGCCATCAGTGAGGCCAGGGTGAACACCGGGGAGCTGTTTTTT. Translated: CAISEARVNTGELFF. J is TRBJ2-2 and V is TRBV10-3, with a tentative D call TRBD1 (5 bases). Germline V gene sequence: CDR1 ENHRY, CDR2 SYGVKD. Trimming took 2 bases from V and 1 from J, leaving 8 bases between them. The CDR3 length is 15 residues.

This clonotype was observed a handful of times. The chain is built from TRBV11-2 and TRBJ2-1, with 8 bases identical to TRBD1. The germline CDR1 and CDR2 sequences are SGHAT and FQNNGV. V lost 4 bases, J lost 4 bases, and 6 bases stayed unmatched. The CDR3 spans 15 residues. In DNA, the CDR3 is TGTGCCAGCAGCTATGACAGGGGAGCTTACAATGAGCAGTTCTTC. Amino acids: CASSYDRGAYNEQFF.

The chain combines TRBV7-2 with TRBJ1-6; D call uncertain. The V gene's germline CDR1 is SGHTA and CDR2 FQGNSA. V was cut by 4 bases and J by 9 bases, with 10 bases left in between. The CDR3 runs 13 residues. CDR3 protein: CASSSVRRSPLHF. CDR3 DNA sequence: TGTGCCAGCAGCTCAGTCAGACGTTCACCCCTCCACTTT. The full variable domain, completed using reference TRBV7-2 and TRBJ1-6, is GAGVSQSPSNKVTEKGKDVELRCDPISGHTALYWYRQSLGQGLEFLIYFQGNSAPDKSGLPSDRFSAERTGGSVSTLTIQRTQQEDSAVYLCASSSVRRSPLHFGNGTRLTVT.